The present entry profiles one T cell receptor (beta chain) with its context. The table came from immunoSEQ multiplex PCR; TCRdb's copy has only in-frame clones and leaves some out. The top ten hold about 7% of the sample, which has roughly 230,000 clones, 80% to 90% seen once. Germline V gives CDR1 MNHEY, CDR2 SMNVEV (reference sequence). This CDR3 comprises 20 residues. The J segment lost 0 bases and the V segment lost 8 bases, leaving 22 bases of the junction unmatched. This sample is drawn from a study of blood T cell repertoires in COVID-19. Study summary: T cells, B-cell-depleted T cells, or PBMCs supplied cDNA or gDNA.

The sequence was collected from a woman in her forties or fifties who had been exposed to COVID-19. The sample comprised PBMCs or T cells enriched from blood (not recorded which). This chain connects TRBV27 to TRBJ1-5; the match to TRBD1 covers 7 bases. Written as DNA, the CDR3 is TGTGCCAGCGAATCGCAACCTAGACAGGGATCCCTTTATAGCAATCAGCCCCAGCATTTT. Protein: CASESQPRQGSLYSNQPQHF.